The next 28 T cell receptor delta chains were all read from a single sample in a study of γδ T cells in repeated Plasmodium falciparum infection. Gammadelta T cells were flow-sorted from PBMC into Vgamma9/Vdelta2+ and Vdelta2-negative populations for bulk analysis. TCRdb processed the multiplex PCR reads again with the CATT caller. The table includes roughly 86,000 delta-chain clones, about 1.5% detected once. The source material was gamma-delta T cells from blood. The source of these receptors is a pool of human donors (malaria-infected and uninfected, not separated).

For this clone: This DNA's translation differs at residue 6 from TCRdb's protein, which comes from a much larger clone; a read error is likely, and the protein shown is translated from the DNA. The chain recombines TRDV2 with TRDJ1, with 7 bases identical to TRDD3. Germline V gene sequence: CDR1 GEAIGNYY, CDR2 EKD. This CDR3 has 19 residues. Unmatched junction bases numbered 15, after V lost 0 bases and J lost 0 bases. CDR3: CACDTAFPIWGLHTDKLIF. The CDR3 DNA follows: TGTGCCTGTGACACCGCGTTCCCCATCTGGGGGCTTCACACCGATAAACTCATCTTT.

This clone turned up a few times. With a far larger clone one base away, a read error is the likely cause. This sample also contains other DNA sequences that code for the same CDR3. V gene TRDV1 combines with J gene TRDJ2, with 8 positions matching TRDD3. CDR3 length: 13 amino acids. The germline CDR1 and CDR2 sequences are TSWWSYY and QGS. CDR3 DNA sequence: TGTGCCCTTGGGGAAGGCCGTTGGGGGATTTTCTTCTTT. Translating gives CALGEGRWGIFFF.

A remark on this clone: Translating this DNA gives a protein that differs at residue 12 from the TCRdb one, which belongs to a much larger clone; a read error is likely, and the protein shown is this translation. The DNA of the CDR3 is TGTGCCTGCCTCTCCGGGGCCGGAGAGAGACTCACCTTT. Its protein is CACLSGAGERLTF. V gene TRDV3 combines with J gene TRDJ1, with D unresolved. CDR3 length: 13 amino acids. Germline assignment: CDR1 TVYSNPD and CDR2 GDNSRS (reference sequence). The full variable domain, in which reference TRDV3 and TRDJ1 provide the parts outside the CDR3, is CDKVTQSSPDQTVASGSEVVLLCTYDTVYSNPDLFWYRIRPDYSFQFVFYGDNSRSEGADFTQGRFSVKHILTQKAFHLVISPVRTEDSATYYCACLSGAGERLTFGKGTRVTVEP.

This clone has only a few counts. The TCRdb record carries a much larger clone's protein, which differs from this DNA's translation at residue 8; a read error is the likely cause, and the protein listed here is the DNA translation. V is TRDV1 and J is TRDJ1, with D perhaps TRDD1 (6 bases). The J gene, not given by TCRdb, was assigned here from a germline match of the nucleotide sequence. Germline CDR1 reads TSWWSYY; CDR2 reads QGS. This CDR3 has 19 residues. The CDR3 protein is CALGEIWLPRNTYTDKLIF. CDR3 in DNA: TGCGCTCTTGGGGAAATATGGCTCCCCCGAAATACTTACACCGATAAACTCATCTTT.

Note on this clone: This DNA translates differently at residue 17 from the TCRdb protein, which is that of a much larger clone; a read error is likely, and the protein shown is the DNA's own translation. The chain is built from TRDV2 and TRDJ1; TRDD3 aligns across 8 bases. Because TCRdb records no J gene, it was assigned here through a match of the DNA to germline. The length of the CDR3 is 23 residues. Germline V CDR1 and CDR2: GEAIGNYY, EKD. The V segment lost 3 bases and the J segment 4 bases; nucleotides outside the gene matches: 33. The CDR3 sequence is CACDRVLDHSATGGSLPFDKLIF. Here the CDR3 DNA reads TGTGCCTGTGACCGAGTACTGGATCATTCCGCAACTGGGGGTTCTCTCCCGTTCGATAAACTCATCTTT.

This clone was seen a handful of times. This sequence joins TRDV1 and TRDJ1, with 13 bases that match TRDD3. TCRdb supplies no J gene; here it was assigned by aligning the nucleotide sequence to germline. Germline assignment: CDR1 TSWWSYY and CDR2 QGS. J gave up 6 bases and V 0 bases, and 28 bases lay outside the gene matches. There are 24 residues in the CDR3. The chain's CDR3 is CALGELETSYERDWGIRLVNKLIF. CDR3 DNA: TGTGCTCTTGGGGAACTAGAAACGAGCTACGAAAGGGACTGGGGGATACGGCTGGTAAATAAACTCATCTTT.

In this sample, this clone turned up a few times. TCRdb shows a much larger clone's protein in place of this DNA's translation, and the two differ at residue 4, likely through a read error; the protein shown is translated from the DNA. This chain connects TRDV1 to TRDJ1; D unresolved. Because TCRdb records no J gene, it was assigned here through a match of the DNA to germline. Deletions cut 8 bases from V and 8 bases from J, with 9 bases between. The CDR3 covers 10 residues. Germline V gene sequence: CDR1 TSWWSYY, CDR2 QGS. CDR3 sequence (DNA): TGTGCTCTTAGGAAGGCCAAACTCATCTTT. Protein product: CALRKAKLIF.

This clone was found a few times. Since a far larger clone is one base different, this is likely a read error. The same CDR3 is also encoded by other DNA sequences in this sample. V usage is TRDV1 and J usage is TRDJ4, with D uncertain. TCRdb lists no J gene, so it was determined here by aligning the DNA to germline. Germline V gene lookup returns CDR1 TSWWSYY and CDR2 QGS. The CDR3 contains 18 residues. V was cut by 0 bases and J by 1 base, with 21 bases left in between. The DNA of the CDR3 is TGTGCTCTTGGGGAACTTACTCTACGGCGCTACGCAGTCAGACCCCTGATCTTT. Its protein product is CALGELTLRRYAVRPLIF.

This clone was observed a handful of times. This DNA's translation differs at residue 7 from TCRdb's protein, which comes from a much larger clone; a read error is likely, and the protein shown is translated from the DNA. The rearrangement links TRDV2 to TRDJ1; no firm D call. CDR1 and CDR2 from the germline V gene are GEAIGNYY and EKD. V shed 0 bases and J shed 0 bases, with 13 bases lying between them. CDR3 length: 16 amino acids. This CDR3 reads CACDTVVASYTDKLIF. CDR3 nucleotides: TGTGCCTGTGACACCGTGGTGGCCTCGTACACCGATAAACTCATCTTT.

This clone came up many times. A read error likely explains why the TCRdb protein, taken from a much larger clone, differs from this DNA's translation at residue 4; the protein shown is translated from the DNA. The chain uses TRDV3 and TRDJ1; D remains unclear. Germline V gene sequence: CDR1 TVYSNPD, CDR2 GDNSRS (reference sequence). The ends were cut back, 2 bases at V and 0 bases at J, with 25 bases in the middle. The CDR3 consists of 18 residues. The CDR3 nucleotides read TGTGCCTTTTGCGGTCCCAGCCGTCCATCGTCGTACACCGATAAACTCATCTTT. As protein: CAFCGPSRPSSYTDKLIF.

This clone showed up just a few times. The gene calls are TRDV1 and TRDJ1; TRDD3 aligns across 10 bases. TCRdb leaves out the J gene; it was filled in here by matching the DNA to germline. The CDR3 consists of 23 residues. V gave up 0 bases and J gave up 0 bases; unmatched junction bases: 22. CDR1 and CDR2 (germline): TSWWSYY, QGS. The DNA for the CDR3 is TGTGCTCTTGGGGAACTTTTTCGTCCTACCTCTGGGGGATATAGGTTGTACACCGATAAACTCATCTTT. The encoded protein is CALGELFRPTSGGYRLYTDKLIF.

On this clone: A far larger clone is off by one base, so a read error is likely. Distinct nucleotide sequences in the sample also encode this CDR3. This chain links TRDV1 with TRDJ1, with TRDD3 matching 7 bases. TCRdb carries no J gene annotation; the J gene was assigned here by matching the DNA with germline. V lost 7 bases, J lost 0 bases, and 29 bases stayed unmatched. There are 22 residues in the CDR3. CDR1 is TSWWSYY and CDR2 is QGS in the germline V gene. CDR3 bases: TGTGCTCTTGTCGGCTTATTGGGGGACTGGATACCATACCCATCGTACACCGATAAACTCATCTTT. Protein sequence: CALVGLLGDWIPYPSYTDKLIF.

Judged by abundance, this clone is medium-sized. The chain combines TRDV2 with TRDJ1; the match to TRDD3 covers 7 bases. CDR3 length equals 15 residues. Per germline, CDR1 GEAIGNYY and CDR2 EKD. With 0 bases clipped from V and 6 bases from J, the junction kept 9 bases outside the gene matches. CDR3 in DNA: TGTGCCTGTGACACCCTTGGTGTGGGGGACCATAAACTCATCTTT. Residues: CACDTLGVGDHKLIF.

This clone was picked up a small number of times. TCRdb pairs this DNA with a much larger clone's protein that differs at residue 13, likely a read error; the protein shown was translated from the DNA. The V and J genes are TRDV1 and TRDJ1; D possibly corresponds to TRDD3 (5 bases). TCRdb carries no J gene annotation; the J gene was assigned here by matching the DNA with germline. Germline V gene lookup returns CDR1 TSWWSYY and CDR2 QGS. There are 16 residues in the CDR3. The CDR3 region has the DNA TGTGCTCTTGGGGAACTGTCCCGATACAGCACCGATAGACTCATCTTT. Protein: CALGELSRYSTDRLIF.

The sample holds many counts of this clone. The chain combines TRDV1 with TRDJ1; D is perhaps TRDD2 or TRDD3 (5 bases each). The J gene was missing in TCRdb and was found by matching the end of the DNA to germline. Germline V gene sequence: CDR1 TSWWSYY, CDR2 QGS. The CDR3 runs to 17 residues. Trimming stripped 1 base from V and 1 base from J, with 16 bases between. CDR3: CALGEPPTIPATDKLIF. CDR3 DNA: TGTGCTCTTGGGGAACCCCCTACGATACCAGCCACCGATAAACTCATCTTT.

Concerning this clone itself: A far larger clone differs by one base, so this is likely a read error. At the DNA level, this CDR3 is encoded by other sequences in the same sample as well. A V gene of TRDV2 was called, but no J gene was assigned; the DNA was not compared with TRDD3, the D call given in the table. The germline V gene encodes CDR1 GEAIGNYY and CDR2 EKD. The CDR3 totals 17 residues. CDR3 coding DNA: TGTGCCTGTGACAGCCTACTGGGGGATACGGGCACCGATAAGCTCATCTTT. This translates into CACDSLLGDTGTDKLIF.

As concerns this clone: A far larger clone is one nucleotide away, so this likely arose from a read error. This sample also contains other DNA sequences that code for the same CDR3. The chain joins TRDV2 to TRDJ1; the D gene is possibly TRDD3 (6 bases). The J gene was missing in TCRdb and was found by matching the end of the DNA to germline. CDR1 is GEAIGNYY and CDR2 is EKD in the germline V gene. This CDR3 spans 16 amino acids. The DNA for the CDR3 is TGCGCCTGTGACCCCCTGGGGTTTAAGTACACCGATAAACTCATCTTT. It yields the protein CACDPLGFKYTDKLIF.

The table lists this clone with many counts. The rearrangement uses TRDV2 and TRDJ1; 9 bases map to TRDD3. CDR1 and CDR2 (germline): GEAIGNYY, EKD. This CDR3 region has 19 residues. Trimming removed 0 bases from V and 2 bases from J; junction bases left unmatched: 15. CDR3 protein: CACDTVGGYKAAPTDKLIF. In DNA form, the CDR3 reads TGTGCCTGTGACACCGTAGGGGGATACAAGGCTGCCCCGACCGATAAACTCATCTTT.

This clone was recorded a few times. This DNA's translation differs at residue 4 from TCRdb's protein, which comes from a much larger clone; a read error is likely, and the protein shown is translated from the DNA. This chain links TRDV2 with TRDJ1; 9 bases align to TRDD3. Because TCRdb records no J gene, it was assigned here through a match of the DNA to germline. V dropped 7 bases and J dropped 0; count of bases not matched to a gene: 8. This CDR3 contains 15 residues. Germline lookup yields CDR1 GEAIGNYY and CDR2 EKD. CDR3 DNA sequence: TGTGCCTGCGATACTGGGGGACATTACACCGATAAACTCATCTTT. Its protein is CACDTGGHYTDKLIF.

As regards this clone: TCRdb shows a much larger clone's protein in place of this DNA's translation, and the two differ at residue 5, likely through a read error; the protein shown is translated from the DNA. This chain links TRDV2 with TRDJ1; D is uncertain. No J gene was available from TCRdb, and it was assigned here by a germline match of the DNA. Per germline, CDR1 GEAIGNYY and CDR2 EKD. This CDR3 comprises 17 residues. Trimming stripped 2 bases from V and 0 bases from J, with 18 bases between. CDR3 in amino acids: CACDIVSSPGYTDKLIF. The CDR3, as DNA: TGTGCCTGTGACATCGTGTCCTCTCCGGGGTACACCGATAAACTCATCTTT.

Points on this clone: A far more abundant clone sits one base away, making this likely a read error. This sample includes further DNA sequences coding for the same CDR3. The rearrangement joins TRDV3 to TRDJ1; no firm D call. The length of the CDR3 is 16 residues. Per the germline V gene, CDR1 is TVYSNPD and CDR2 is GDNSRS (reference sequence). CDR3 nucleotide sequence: TGTGCCTGCCGTCCTCTTGTGACAAGGTACACCGATAAACTCATCTTC. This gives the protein CACRPLVTRYTDKLIF.

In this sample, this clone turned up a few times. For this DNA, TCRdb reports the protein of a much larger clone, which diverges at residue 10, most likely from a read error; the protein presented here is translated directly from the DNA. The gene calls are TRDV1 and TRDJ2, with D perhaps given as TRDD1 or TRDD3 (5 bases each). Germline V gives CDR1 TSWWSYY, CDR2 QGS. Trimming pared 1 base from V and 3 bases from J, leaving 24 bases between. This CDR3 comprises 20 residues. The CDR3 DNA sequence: TGTGCTCTTGGGGAACGGAAATTCGTCGCCGGGGGCGAGATGACAGCACAACTCTTCTTT. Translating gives CALGERKFVAGGEMTAQLFF.

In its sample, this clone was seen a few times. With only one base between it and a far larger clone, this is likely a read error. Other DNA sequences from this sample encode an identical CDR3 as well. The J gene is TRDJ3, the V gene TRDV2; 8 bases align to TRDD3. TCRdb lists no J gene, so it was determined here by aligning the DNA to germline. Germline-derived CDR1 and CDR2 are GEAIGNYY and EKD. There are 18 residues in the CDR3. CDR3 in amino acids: CACDHWGLSSWDTRQMFF. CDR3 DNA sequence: TGTGCCTGTGATCACTGGGGGCTTAGCTCCTGGGACACCCGGCAGATGTTTTTC.

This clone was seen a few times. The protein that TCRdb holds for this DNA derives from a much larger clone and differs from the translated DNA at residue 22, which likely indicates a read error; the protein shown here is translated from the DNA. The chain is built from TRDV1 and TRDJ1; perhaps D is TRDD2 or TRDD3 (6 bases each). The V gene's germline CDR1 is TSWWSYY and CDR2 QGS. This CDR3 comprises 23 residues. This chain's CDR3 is CALGELVSYRPTTAYWVPDKLTF. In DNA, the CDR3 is TGTGCTCTTGGGGAACTAGTGTCCTACCGTCCTACGACGGCGTACTGGGTCCCCGATAAACTCACCTTT.

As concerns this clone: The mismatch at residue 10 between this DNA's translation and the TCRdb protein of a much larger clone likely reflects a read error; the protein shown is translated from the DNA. CDR3 loop: CACDTLGDTPPDKLIF. CDR3 nucleotides: TGTGCCTGTGACACTCTGGGGGATACCCCCCCCGATAAACTCATCTTT. This chain uses TRDV2 with TRDJ1, with TRDD3 matching over 11 bases. TCRdb does not report a J gene; here it was assigned by matching the DNA to germline references. This CDR3 is 16 amino acids long. The junction had 6 bases not matched to a gene; V was cut back by 1 base and J by 3 bases. Germline V gene lookup returns CDR1 GEAIGNYY and CDR2 EKD.

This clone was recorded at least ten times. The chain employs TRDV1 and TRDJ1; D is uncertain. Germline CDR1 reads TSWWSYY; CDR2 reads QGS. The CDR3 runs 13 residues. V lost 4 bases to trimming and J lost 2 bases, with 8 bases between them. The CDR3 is CALGVLLTDKLIF. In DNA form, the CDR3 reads TGTGCTCTTGGGGTCCTTTTGACCGATAAACTCATCTTT.

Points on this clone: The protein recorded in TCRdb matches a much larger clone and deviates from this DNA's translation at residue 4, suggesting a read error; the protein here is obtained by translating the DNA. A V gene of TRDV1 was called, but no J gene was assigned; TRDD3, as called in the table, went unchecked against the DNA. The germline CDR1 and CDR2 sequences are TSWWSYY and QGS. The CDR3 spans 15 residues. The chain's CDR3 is CALRETPHRRDHLIF. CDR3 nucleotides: TGTGCTCTTAGGGAAACTCCTCACAGGAGGGATCACCTCATCTTT.

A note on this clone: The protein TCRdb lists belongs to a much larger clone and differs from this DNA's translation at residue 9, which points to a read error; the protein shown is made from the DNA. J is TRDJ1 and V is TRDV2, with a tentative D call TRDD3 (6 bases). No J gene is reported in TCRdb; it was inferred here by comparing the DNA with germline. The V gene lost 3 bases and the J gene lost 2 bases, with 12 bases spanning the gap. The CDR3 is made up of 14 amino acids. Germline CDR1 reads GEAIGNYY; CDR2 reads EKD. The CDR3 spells CACDPLGATDKLIF. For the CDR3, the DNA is TGTGCCTGTGACCCCTTGGGGGCTACCGATAAACTCATCTTT.